The present TCR beta chain was sequenced within a study of blood T cell repertoires in COVID-19. Across the whole study: Sources were T cells, B-cell-depleted T cells, or PBMCs; the material itself was cDNA or gDNA.

The study recruited people aged about 18 to 95 years across 20 to 30 US areas. Within 2 weeks before study entry, exposed participants met a COVID-19 case. V lost 7 bases, J lost 4 bases, and 16 bases lay in between. The CDR3 is made up of 14 amino acids. Per germline, CDR1 SNHLY and CDR2 FYNNEI. The repertoire was sequenced with immunoSEQ multiplex PCR; TCRdb's copy has only in-frame clones and lacks some. The table has 280,000 or so clones, over 85% seen once. The origin of this receptor is a woman aged 45-59 years who had been exposed to COVID-19. This chain connects TRBV2 to TRBJ2-5, with a weak D call TRBD1 (6 bases). Sample: PBMCs or T cells enriched from blood (not recorded which). CDR3 in amino acids: CASTAGVAAETQYF. The CDR3, as DNA: TGTGCCAGCACGGCAGGGGTTGCTGCAGAGACCCAGTACTTC.